This T cell receptor beta chain was profiled in a study of T-cell memory formation after mild COVID-19. This clonotype showed up just a few times. Its target is not known. TCRdb re-called the 5' RACE reads through MiXCR, storing one row per CDR3 protein. The sample holds 250,000 to 400,000 distinct CDR3 sequences; approximately 15% are singletons and the top ten take roughly a fifth. Study findings and constraints: Contracting CD4+ clones sat mainly in CM and EM; CD8+ in EMRA. Contracting clones, day 15 to 85, had balanced CD4/CD8, and later expanders favored CD4+. Some clones that responded turned up in pre-infection memory, which suggests that cross-reactive memory joined in.

The CDR3 consists of 14 residues. V was trimmed by 3 bases and J by 2 bases, leaving 10 bases between them. Germline-derived CDR1 and CDR2 are KGHSH and LQKENI. This chain uses TRBV18 with TRBJ1-1; no firm D call. Sequenced input: PBMCs or a T cell subset sorted from them (not recorded which). This TCR derives from a man younger than 30 who had mild COVID-19 (a few samples of this study predate the infection). Cell type and time point are not known. CDR3 in DNA: TGTGCCAGCTCACCGCGGACGGATAACACTGAAGCTTTCTTT. It yields the protein CASSPRTDNTEAFF.